The sample holds a few counts of the clone carrying this T cell receptor (beta chain). This sample is part of a study of blood T cells in healthy people across ages. The people who gave samples were healthy Caucasians from Russia, aged roughly 6 to 90. Germline V gene sequence: CDR1 MRHNA, CDR2 SNTAGT. V was cut by 4 bases and J by 1 base, with 7 bases left in between. The CDR3 length is 13 residues. A second about 7 to 11 cycle PCR used barcoded and J-beta primers. TCRdb fed the 5' RACE reads into MiXCR, producing one record per CDR3 protein. Of 600,000 or so distinct CDR3 sequences listed, approximately 30% are singletons.

The sequencing sample was made of blood. V and J are TRBV6-4 and TRBJ1-1; D gene ambiguous. This TCR came from a woman aged 80 or over in good health. In nucleotides, the CDR3 is TGTGCCAGCAGTGTAGAGGGGAACACTGAAGCTTTCTTT. It codes for CASSVEGNTEAFF.